Presented here are 19 T cell receptor beta chains from one specimen sequenced in a study of OX40 agonist ivuxolimab in advanced cancers. Profiled with immunoSEQ multiplex PCR; TCRdb holds only in-frame clones, not every one. Among about 17,000 clones listed, 87% were seen once. The sample was CD4+ or CD8+ T cells sorted from blood, taken in a trial of the OX40 agonist ivuxolimab. Receptors originate from an adult with an advanced solid tumor such as melanoma, head and neck, liver or kidney cancer.

The chain has TRBV14 and TRBJ2-7, with 9 bases lining up with TRBD1. CDR1 SGHDN and CDR2 FVKESK come from the germline V gene. CDR3 length: 15 amino acids. The J segment lost 2 bases and the V segment lost 4 bases, leaving 6 bases of the junction unmatched. The CDR3 DNA reads as TGTGCCAGCAGCCGAACTGGACAGGGGACCTACGAGCAGTACTTC. Its translation: CASSRTGQGTYEQYF.

The chain couples TRBV2 to TRBJ1-5; TRBD1 matches 8 bases. The CDR3 contains 16 residues. The germline CDR1 and CDR2 sequences are SNHLY and FYNNEI. V dropped 8 bases and J dropped 4; count of bases not matched to a gene: 13. CDR3 nucleotide sequence: TGTGCCAGCCGAGACTTTAGACAGGGGCAGAATCAGCCCCAGCATTTT. Residues: CASRDFRQGQNQPQHF.

Worth noting for this clone: One end of the junction varies from germline; a read error may be responsible. The chain is built from TRBV27 and TRBJ1-1; 7 nucleotides agree with TRBD1. This CDR3 has 14 amino acids. Looked up from germline, CDR1 is MNHEY and CDR2 is SMNVEV (reference sequence). The CDR3 is CASGLTGMNTEAFF. CDR3 nucleotides: TGTGCCAGCGGTTTGACAGGGATGAACACTGAAGCTTTCTTT.

A single count supports this clone. The rearrangement joins TRBV2 to TRBJ2-5; D remains ambiguous. CDR1 is SNHLY, CDR2 FYNNEI, per germline. CDR3 length: 16 residues. Trimming removed 5 bases from V and 0 bases from J, with 16 bases in between. CDR3 coding DNA: TGTGCCAGCAGTAATAGACCGCCCCAGTACCAAGAGACCCAGTACTTC. Encoded protein: CASSNRPPQYQETQYF.

The V and J genes are TRBV5-5 and TRBJ2-7, with TRBD2 as a possible D gene (5 bases). Germline V gene lookup returns CDR1 SGHKS and CDR2 YYEKEE (reference sequence). The V gene lost 4 bases and the J gene lost 1 base, with 12 bases spanning the gap. The CDR3 is made up of 14 amino acids. CDR3 DNA: TGTGCCAGCAGCCAACTACTAGATTCCTACGAGCAGTACTTC. Protein: CASSQLLDSYEQYF.

CDR3 amino acids: CASSEGGASNQPQHF. The CDR3 DNA sequence: TGTGCCAGCAGCGAGGGGGGGGCGAGCAATCAGCCCCAGCATTTT. The chain couples TRBV9 to TRBJ1-5; D is perhaps TRBD1 (6 bases). The CDR3 covers 15 residues. Trimming shortened V by 3 bases and J by 1 base, and 11 bases separated the two germline ends. Germline-derived CDR1 and CDR2 are SGDLS and YYNGEE.

This clone came up once. The rearrangement uses TRBV27 and TRBJ2-2; D is tentatively TRBD1 or TRBD2 (5 bases each). V gave up 3 bases and J gave up 11 bases, with 13 bases separating them. CDR3 length: 13 residues. Germline V gives CDR1 MNHEY, CDR2 SMNVEV (reference sequence). The CDR3: CASSFQGPGELFF. As DNA, the CDR3 is TGTGCCAGCAGTTTTCAGGGACCGGGTGAGCTGTTTTTT.

The sample holds a few counts of this clone. This chain joins TRBV2 and TRBJ1-4; a weak D match, TRBD1 (6 bases). The germline V and J ends were trimmed by 6 bases and 5 bases, with 7 bases remaining between them. CDR3 length: 12 residues. Germline-derived CDR1 and CDR2 are SNHLY and FYNNEI. DNA of the CDR3: TGTGCCAGCAGGGGGACAAATGAAAAACTGTTTTTT. This codes for CASRGTNEKLFF.

This clone turned up a few times. The CDR3 loop is CASSQEVTSRGYTF. The CDR3 nucleotides read TGCGCCAGCAGCCAAGAGGTCACCTCGAGGGGCTACACCTTC. The V gene is TRBV4-3, the J gene TRBJ1-2; D gene uncertain. Deletions cut 0 bases from V and 8 bases from J, with 13 bases between. This CDR3 region has 14 residues. Per the germline V gene, CDR1 is LGHNA and CDR2 is YSLEER.

V is TRBV5-4 and J is TRBJ2-2, with 10 bases that match TRBD2. This CDR3 spans 16 amino acids. In germline, CDR1 is SGHNT, CDR2 YYREEE (reference sequence). After removal of 2 bases from V and 7 bases from J, the junction contained 8 bases not matched to a gene. The CDR3 region has the DNA TGTGCCAGCAGCTTCTCCCGACTAGCGGGCGACGGGGAGCTGTTTTTT. Translated: CASSFSRLAGDGELFF.

V and J are TRBV27 and TRBJ2-7; weak D call: TRBD2 (6 bases). V shed 3 bases and J shed 6 bases, with 12 bases lying between them. CDR3 size: 13 residues. Germline V gene lookup returns CDR1 MNHEY and CDR2 SMNVEV (reference sequence). Here the CDR3 reads CASSFGGWGEQYF. The CDR3 DNA reads TGTGCCAGCAGTTTTGGAGGGTGGGGCGAGCAGTACTTC.

The chain links TRBV19 to TRBJ2-1; 11 bases fit TRBD2. This CDR3 contains 15 residues. Germline loops: CDR1 LNHDA, CDR2 SQIVND (reference sequence). Germline trimming cut 3 bases from V and 9 bases from J; bases unmatched to any gene: 7. This chain's CDR3 is CASSINSGRAGEQFF. The CDR3 DNA reads as TGTGCCAGTAGTATTAATAGCGGGAGGGCGGGTGAGCAGTTCTTC.

This chain connects TRBV10-3 to TRBJ2-7; tentative D call: TRBD1 (5 bases). The CDR3 consists of 13 residues. The V gene lost 1 base and the J gene lost 6 bases, with 10 bases spanning the gap. From germline, CDR1 is ENHRY and CDR2 SYGVKD. CDR3 sequence reads: CAISEFRVSEQYF. CDR3 bases: TGTGCCATCAGTGAGTTCAGGGTAAGCGAGCAGTACTTC.

This chain uses TRBV4-1 with TRBJ1-4; 8 bases are shared with TRBD1. Germline V gene data show CDR1 as MGHRA and CDR2 as YSYEKL. The trim removed 5 bases at V and 6 bases at J, leaving 11 bases unmatched. The CDR3 covers 16 residues. CDR3 in amino acids: CASSMETGQVYEKLFF. The CDR3 DNA follows: TGCGCCAGCAGCATGGAGACGGGACAGGTATATGAAAAACTGTTTTTT.

This chain links TRBV28 with TRBJ2-7; 7 bases map to TRBD2. The junction had 9 bases not matched to a gene; V was cut back by 4 bases and J by 0 bases. Germline V gene lookup returns CDR1 MDHEN and CDR2 SYDVKM. The CDR3 is made up of 16 amino acids. Written as DNA, the CDR3 is TGTGCCAGCAGTTCTCCGGGGACTAAAAGCTCCTACGAGCAGTACTTC. Encoded protein: CASSSPGTKSSYEQYF.

The chain uses TRBV7-9 and TRBJ2-3, with TRBD2 matching over 7 bases. Germline trimming cut 7 bases from V and 4 bases from J; bases unmatched to any gene: 11. The V gene's germline CDR1 is SEHNR and CDR2 FQNEAQ (reference sequence). The CDR3 covers 15 residues. CDR3 loop: CASTPRRAGADTQYF. The CDR3 DNA reads as TGTGCCAGCACGCCGCGGCGGGCGGGAGCAGATACGCAGTATTTT.

This clone was found a few times. The CDR3 sequence: CASRTGGGEQYF. The CDR3, as DNA: TGTGCCAGCAGAACAGGGGGAGGTGAGCAGTACTTC. J is TRBJ2-7 and V is TRBV7-9, with TRBD1 identical over 8 bases. Germline loops: CDR1 SEHNR, CDR2 FQNEAQ (reference sequence). This CDR3 has 12 amino acids. The J segment lost 7 bases and the V segment lost 6 bases, leaving 5 bases of the junction unmatched.

This chain connects TRBV13 to TRBJ2-3, with 7 nucleotides matching TRBD2. There are 15 residues in the CDR3. In germline, CDR1 is PRHDT, CDR2 FYEKMQ (reference sequence). V was pared by 0 bases and J by 2 bases, with 2 bases of the junction left unmatched. The CDR3 bases are TGTGCCAGCAGCTTAGGGGGACTACTCACAGATACGCAGTATTTT. It yields the protein CASSLGGLLTDTQYF.

J is TRBJ2-1 and V is TRBV19; 7 bases map to TRBD1. The CDR3 length is 14 residues. Germline V gives CDR1 LNHDA, CDR2 SQIVND (reference sequence). V trimming: 10 bases; J trimming: 0 bases; junction bases outside the gene matches: 6. The CDR3 sequence is CATDDRDSYNEQFF. The CDR3 region has the DNA TGTGCCACTGACGACAGGGACTCCTACAATGAGCAGTTCTTC.